This TCR beta chain was identified in a study of OX40 agonist ivuxolimab in advanced cancers. Some background on the complete study: The costimulatory receptor OX40 (CD134) was targeted by ivuxolimab, a fully human IgG2 agonistic monoclonal antibody. Intravenous ivuxolimab was administered to patients every 2 weeks at six dose levels: 0.01, 0.1, 0.3, 1.5, 3 and 10 mg/kg. Of the roughly 52 dose-escalation patients, hepatocellular carcinoma was present in about 19, melanoma in approximately 15, renal cell carcinoma in 9 and head and neck cancer in 9. In the dose-escalation cohort, around 80% of patients were male, and the mean age was roughly 60 years with a range of roughly 23 to 79. Patients were allowed to have had prior anti-PD-1, anti-PD-L1 or anti-CTLA-4 therapy, and approximately 41% of the dose-escalation patients had previously received checkpoint inhibitors. Partial responses occurred in three dose-escalation patients: two with cutaneous melanoma and one with hepatocellular carcinoma. Peripheral TCRbeta sequencing was intended to test whether TCR sequence diversity was altered and clonal T-cell expansion was caused by ivuxolimab. The monotherapy dose-escalation portion (N of about 50 patients) of the phase I ivuxolimab trial is reported in the paper. The paper as a whole reports these results and caveats: In the 0.1-3.0 mg/kg groups, partial responders were among the patients with the lowest normalized peripheral clonal expansion, particularly in CD8+ T cells. Which antigens the clonally expanded peripheral T cells were specific for was not determined. After ivuxolimab, more expanded clones were found on average in CD8+ T cells than in CD4+ T cells. Low levels of normalized T-cell clonal expansion were also seen in some nonresponding patients. At doses of 0.1 to 3.0 mg/kg, clonal expansion of both CD4+ and CD8+ T cells in blood was seen between baseline and week 6.

For sequencing of the TCRbeta CDR3 region, genomic DNA was extracted from the sorted cells. TCRbeta CDR3 regions were sequenced using the immunoSEQ Assay. TCRdb holds this immuneACCESS table with in-frame rearrangements only. Some clones are missing; in checked studies, unresolved V genes explain under half, and the rest has no known cause. Within this sample are approximately 77,000 clones, with 75% to 90% of them counted one time only. The top ten hold 5.5% to 7.5% of the sample. The germline V gene yields SQVTM for CDR1 and ANQGSEA for CDR2. The CDR3 measures 15 amino acids from cysteine to phenylalanine. Just the 45-base CDR3 DNA is kept, in frame starting at base 1. V drops 7 bases and J drops 1 base, leaving 19 bases in between. The trial excluded patients who had a history of autoimmune disease or were on systemic immunosuppression. Peripheral blood for TCR sequencing was collected from all dose cohorts at baseline, on cycle 4 day 1, and on cycle 7 day 1. The samples were taken from a phase I, first-in-human, multicenter, open-label dose-escalation trial of ivuxolimab. Adults with locally advanced or metastatic head and neck squamous cell, hepatocellular, melanoma or renal cell carcinoma were enrolled in the trial. CD4+ and CD8+ T cells were sorted separately from peripheral blood before TCR sequencing.

In the case of this clone: It has no known antigen specificity. The sample holds no much larger clone one base away, and base qualities are not on file.

The receptor's source is an adult with an advanced solid tumor such as melanoma, head and neck, liver or kidney cancer. The sample consisted of CD4+ or CD8+ T cells sorted from blood, taken in a trial of the OX40 agonist ivuxolimab. Recombination joined TRBV29-1 with TRBJ1-1; no D gene is confidently identified. The DNA reads TGCAGCGCTGATAGGACCGCCCGCGGGAACACTGAAGCTTTCTTT. It specifies CSADRTARGNTEAFF.